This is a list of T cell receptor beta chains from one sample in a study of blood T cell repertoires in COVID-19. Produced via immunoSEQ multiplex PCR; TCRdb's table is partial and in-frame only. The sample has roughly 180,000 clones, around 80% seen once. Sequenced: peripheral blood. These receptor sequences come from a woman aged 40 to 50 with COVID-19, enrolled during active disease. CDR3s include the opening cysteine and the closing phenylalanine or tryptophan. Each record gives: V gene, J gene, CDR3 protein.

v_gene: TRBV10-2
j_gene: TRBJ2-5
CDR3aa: CASRGREGDQETQYF

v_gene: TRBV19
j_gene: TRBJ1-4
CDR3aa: CASSMGQVVTNEKLFF

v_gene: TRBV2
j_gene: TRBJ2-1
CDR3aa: CAITSRDREGEQFF

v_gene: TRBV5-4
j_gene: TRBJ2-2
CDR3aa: CASSLGATSGRTGELFF

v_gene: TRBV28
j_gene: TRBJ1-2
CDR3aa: CASSFDRGAGYTF

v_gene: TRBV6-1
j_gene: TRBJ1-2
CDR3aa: CASSEGPYRGLGYTF

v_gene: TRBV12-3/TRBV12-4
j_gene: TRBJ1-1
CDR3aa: CASTPGSEAFF

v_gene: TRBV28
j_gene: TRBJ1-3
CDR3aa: CASNPQRPGNTIYF

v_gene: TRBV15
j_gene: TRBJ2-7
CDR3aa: CATRLSGGVFRQYF

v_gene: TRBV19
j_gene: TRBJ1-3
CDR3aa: CASSYSSGDTIYF

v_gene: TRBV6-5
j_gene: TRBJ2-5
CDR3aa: CASGRVGETQYF

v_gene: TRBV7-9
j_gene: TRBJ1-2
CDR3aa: CASSLATGETGYTF

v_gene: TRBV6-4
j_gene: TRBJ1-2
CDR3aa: CASSDSGQEVYGYTF

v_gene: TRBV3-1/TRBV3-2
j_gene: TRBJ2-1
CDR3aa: CASSPTSGGGNEQFF

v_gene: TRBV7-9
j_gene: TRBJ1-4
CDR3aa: CASLQGRATNEKLFF

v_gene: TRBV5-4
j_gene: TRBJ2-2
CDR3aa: CASTGGGREVPGELFF

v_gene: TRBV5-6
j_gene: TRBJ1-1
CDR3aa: CASSLVYGGNTEAFF

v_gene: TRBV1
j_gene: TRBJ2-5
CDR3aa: CTSTPRTLAGNQETQYF

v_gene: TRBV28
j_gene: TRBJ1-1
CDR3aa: CASSNRLRQGNTEAFF

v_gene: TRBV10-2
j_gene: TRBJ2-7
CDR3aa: CASSEKELHSYEQYF

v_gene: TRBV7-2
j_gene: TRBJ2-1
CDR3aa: CASSTGTRSYNEQFF

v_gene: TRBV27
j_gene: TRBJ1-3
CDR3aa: CASSLRGAMGNTIYF

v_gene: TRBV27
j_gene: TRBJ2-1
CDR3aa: CASSLSRVRHNEQFF

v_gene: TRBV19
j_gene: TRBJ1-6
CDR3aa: CASSIDLSWQGNSPLHF

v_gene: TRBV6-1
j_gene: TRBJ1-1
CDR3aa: CASSEPGLYTEAFF

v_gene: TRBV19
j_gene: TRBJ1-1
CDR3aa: CASSGTVEAFF

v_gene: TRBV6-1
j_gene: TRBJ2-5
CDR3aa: CASSAQPEGSLGETQYF

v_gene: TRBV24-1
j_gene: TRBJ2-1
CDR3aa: CATSEGQRPYNEQFF

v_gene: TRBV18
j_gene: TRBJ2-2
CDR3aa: CASSPRGTGELFF

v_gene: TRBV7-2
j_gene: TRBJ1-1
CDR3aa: CASSSQGALGEAFF

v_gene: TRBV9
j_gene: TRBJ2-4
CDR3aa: CASSDRGTAKNIQYF

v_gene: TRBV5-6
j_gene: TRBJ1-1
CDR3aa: CASSSRVWWQNTEAFF

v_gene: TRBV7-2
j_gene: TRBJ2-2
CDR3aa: CASSFHSGKGGELFF

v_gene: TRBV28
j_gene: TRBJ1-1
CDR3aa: CASRGTAHTEAFF

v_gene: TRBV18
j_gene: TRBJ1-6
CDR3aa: CASSPVGTGYNSPLHF

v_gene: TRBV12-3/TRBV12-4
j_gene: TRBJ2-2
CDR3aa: CASQGASGELFF

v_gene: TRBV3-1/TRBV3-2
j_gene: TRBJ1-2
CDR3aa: CASSQDLASYYGYTF

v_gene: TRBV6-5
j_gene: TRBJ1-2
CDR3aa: CASTDRWQKPYGYTF

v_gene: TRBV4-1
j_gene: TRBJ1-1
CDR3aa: CASSQEIQGSEAFF

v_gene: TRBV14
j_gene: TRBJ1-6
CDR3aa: CASSQDRDRASPLHF

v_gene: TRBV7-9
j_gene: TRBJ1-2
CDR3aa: CASSSILQGVVGYTF

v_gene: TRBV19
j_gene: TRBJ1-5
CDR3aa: CATLGQGNQPQHF

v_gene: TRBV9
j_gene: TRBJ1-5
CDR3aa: CANEQGQGGYSNQPQHF

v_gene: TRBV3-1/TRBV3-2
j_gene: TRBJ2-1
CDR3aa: CASSQGQPNEQFF

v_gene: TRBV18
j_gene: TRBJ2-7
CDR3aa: CASSPTRDYEQYF

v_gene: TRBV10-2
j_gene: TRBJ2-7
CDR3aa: CAYSRGGEYEQYF